The rows below give T cell receptor beta chains drawn from one sample of a study of OX40 agonist ivuxolimab in advanced cancers. The table came from immunoSEQ multiplex PCR; TCRdb's copy has only in-frame clones and leaves some out. The table includes some 59,000 clones, approximately 82% detected once. This material consisted of CD4+ or CD8+ T cells sorted from blood, taken in a trial of the OX40 agonist ivuxolimab. Receptors originate from an adult with an advanced solid tumor such as melanoma, head and neck, liver or kidney cancer. CDR3s include the opening cysteine and the closing phenylalanine or tryptophan. Fields, in order: D gene, J gene, clone size, V gene, CDR3 protein, CDR3 DNA. The D gene is left open where the match is weak. Clone sizes are given selectively: once, few, many, or a class where the clone is expanded.

.	TRBJ1-1	.	TRBV7-9	CASRTRGGLNTEAFF	TGTGCCAGCAGGACCCGTGGGGGGTTGAACACTGAAGCTTTCTTT
.	TRBJ1-6	.	TRBV7-8	CASSRHEQGSNSPLHF	TGTGCCAGCAGCCGCCATGAACAGGGTAGTAATTCACCCCTCCACTTT
.	TRBJ1-1	few	TRBV19	CASIERGPNTEAFF	TGTGCCAGTATTGAAAGGGGACCCAACACTGAAGCTTTCTTT
.	TRBJ1-1	.	TRBV20-1	CSARGLGEAFF	TGCAGTGCTAGAGGGTTAGGAGAAGCTTTCTTT
.	TRBJ1-1	.	TRBV28	CASSISGNTEAFF	TGTGCCAGCAGTATTTCAGGGAACACTGAAGCTTTCTTT
TRBD1	TRBJ2-1	.	TRBV11-2	CASSVDRENEQFF	TGTGCCAGCAGCGTAGACAGGGAGAATGAGCAGTTCTTC
TRBD1	TRBJ2-2	.	TRBV28	CASREQGMYTGELFF	TGTGCCAGCAGGGAACAGGGGATGTACACCGGGGAGCTGTTTTTT
.	TRBJ2-3	.	TRBV2	CASSDLRQTASTDTQYF	TGTGCCAGCAGTGATTTGAGGCAGACTGCTAGCACAGATACGCAGTATTTT
.	TRBJ1-2	.	TRBV6-6	CASSYGVGYGYTF	TGTGCCAGCAGTTACGGAGTTGGCTATGGCTACACCTTC
TRBD1	TRBJ1-5	once	TRBV28	CASSPRQGRQPQHF	TGTGCCAGCAGTCCCCGACAGGGGAGACAGCCCCAGCATTTT
TRBD1	TRBJ1-2	.	TRBV29-1	CSVEPGQGRGYYGYTF	TGCAGCGTAGAGCCGGGACAGGGCAGAGGTTACTATGGCTACACCTTC
TRBD1	TRBJ1-1	.	TRBV19	CASSGQVMNTEAFF	TGTGCCAGTAGCGGACAGGTGATGAACACTGAAGCTTTCTTT
TRBD1	TRBJ2-7	few	TRBV28	CASNPGGSGIEQYF	TGTGCCAGCAACCCAGGGGGCTCGGGCATAGAGCAGTACTTC
.	TRBJ1-2	.	TRBV18	CASSLQGGYTF	TGTGCCAGCTCACTTCAGGGGGGCTACACCTTC
.	TRBJ2-3	.	TRBV5-1	CASSGFGADTQYF	TGCGCCAGCAGCGGATTCGGCGCAGATACGCAGTATTTT
.	TRBJ2-1	.	TRBV5-6	CASSLPIGEQFF	TGTGCCAGCAGCTTGCCGATCGGTGAGCAGTTCTTC
.	TRBJ1-2	.	TRBV19	CATRDGYNYGYTF	TGTGCCACCCGGGACGGCTATAACTATGGCTACACCTTC
.	TRBJ2-5	.	TRBV7-9	CASSLSFGGAETQYF	TGTGCCAGCAGCTTAAGTTTTGGGGGCGCGGAGACCCAGTACTTC
.	TRBJ2-1	.	TRBV5-6	CASSLVGQYNEQFF	TGTGCCAGCAGCTTGGTCGGACAATACAATGAGCAGTTCTTC
.	TRBJ1-2	.	TRBV7-9	CASSLATSTYGYTF	TGTGCCAGCAGCTTAGCCACCTCTACCTATGGCTACACCTTC
TRBD1	TRBJ1-2	.	TRBV6-6	CASSYRGTGVNGYTF	TGTGCCAGCAGTTACCGCGGGACAGGGGTTAATGGCTACACCTTC
.	TRBJ2-7	.	TRBV11-3	CASSFQQGGEQYF	TGTGCCAGCAGCTTTCAACAGGGGGGGGAGCAGTACTTC
TRBD1	TRBJ1-4	.	TRBV11-2	CASSSGQGINEKLFF	TGTGCCAGCAGCTCCGGACAGGGCATCAATGAAAAACTGTTTTTT
.	TRBJ1-2	.	TRBV19	CASSPMGGVYGYTF	TGTGCCAGTAGTCCGATGGGGGGAGTCTATGGCTACACCTTC
.	TRBJ2-7	.	TRBV9	CASSPRPLAEQYF	TGTGCCAGCAGCCCCCGTCCCTTGGCGGAGCAGTACTTC
TRBD2	TRBJ2-3	.	TRBV7-3	CASSLQAGLTDTQYF	TGTGCCAGCAGCCTCCAAGCGGGGTTGACAGATACGCAGTATTTT
TRBD2	TRBJ2-3	.	TRBV5-1	CASSLGQGGADTQYF	TGCGCCAGCAGCTTGGGCCAGGGAGGGGCAGATACGCAGTATTTT
.	TRBJ1-2	once	TRBV28	CASSFSPPGYGYTF	TGTGCCAGCAGTTTTTCCCCTCCGGGCTATGGCTACACCTTC
.	TRBJ1-1	.	TRBV4-3	CASSQDLNTEAFF	TGCGCCAGCAGCCAAGACCTGAACACTGAAGCTTTCTTT
.	TRBJ1-2	.	TRBV19	CASRWPGSYTF	TGTGCCAGTAGGTGGCCAGGGAGCTACACCTTC
TRBD1	TRBJ1-1	.	TRBV6-1	CASGDRGRNTEAFF	TGTGCCAGCGGAGACAGGGGAAGGAACACTGAAGCTTTCTTT
.	TRBJ2-3	.	TRBV29-1	CSVLTGQPTDTQYF	TGCAGCGTTCTGACAGGACAGCCCACAGATACGCAGTATTTT
.	TRBJ2-4	.	TRBV7-2	CASSLEAGQAKNIQYF	TGTGCCAGCAGCTTAGAGGCGGGACAGGCCAAAAACATTCAGTACTTC
.	TRBJ1-1	.	TRBV2	CASTPRTSGNTEAFF	TGTGCCAGCACCCCTCGAACCTCGGGGAACACTGAAGCTTTCTTT
.	TRBJ2-7	few	TRBV18	CASSPNQGTGEQYF	TGTGCCAGCTCACCAAACCAGGGTACGGGCGAGCAGTACTTC
TRBD1	TRBJ2-7	few	TRBV6-5	CASRPTGGYEQYF	TGTGCCAGCAGACCAACAGGGGGCTACGAGCAGTACTTC
TRBD2	TRBJ2-7	.	TRBV7-9	CASSFLAGGSYEQYF	TGTGCCAGCAGCTTTTTAGCGGGGGGCTCCTACGAGCAGTACTTC
.	TRBJ2-1	few	TRBV9	CASSVRTRENNNNEQFF	TGTGCCAGCAGCGTAAGGACAAGGGAAAACAACAACAATGAGCAGTTCTTC
.	TRBJ1-5	.	TRBV5-6	CASSWGSQDNQPQHF	TGTGCCAGCAGCTGGGGGAGTCAGGACAATCAGCCCCAGCATTTT
.	TRBJ1-1	.	TRBV13	CASSPRNVGGTEAFF	TGTGCCAGCAGCCCCCGGAATGTGGGGGGCACTGAAGCTTTCTTT
TRBD2	TRBJ2-5	.	TRBV20-1	CSARGGTTQYF	TGCAGTGCTCGGGGGGGGACGACCCAGTACTTC